This T cell receptor beta chain is drawn from a study of blood T cell repertoires in COVID-19. Study-wide background: The United States, Italy and Spain provided the acute and convalescent COVID-19 samples. PBMCs, B-cell-depleted T cells, or T cells were the source of the cDNA or gDNA that made up the material.

This CDR3 comprises 18 residues. The V gene's germline CDR1 is SGHAT and CDR2 FQNNGV. Trimming cost V 1 base and J 2 bases; bases outside gene matches: 13. Source study methods: Reference gene primer amplification gave nucleated cell count estimates. Sequenced by immunoSEQ multiplex PCR; TCRdb stores in-frame clones only, minus some. From that table come the V and J calls and clone size; the DNA was used to work out D and trimming. Among roughly 68,000 clones, under 85% were seen once, and the ten largest hold 8.5% to 10%. Sequencing was performed on peripheral blood. This TCR was recovered from a woman between 50 and 59 years old with acute or convalescent COVID-19. This chain joins TRBV11-2 and TRBJ2-5; 7 positions match TRBD2. The CDR3 protein is CASSLVGASGVLQETQYF. The DNA of the CDR3 is TGTGCCAGCAGCTTAGTAGGAGCGAGCGGGGTCCTACAAGAGACCCAGTACTTC.